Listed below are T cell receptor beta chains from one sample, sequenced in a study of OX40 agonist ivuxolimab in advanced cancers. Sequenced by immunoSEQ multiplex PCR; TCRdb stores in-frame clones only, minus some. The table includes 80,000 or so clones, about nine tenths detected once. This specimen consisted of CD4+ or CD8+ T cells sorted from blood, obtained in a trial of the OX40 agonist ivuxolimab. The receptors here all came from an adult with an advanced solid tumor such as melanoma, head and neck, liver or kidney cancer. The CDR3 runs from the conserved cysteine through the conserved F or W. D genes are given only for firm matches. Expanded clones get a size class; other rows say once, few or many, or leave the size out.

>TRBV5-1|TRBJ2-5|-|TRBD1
TGCGCCAGCAGCACATTCGGACAGGGACAAGAGACCCAGTACTTC
CASSTFGQGQETQYF
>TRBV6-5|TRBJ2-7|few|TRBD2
TGTGCCAGCAGTTACGCGAGCGGGAGATCCGGGGAGCAGTACTTC
CASSYASGRSGEQYF
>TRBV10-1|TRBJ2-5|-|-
TGCGCCAGCAGAAGGTCCAACCAAGAGACCCAGTACTTC
CASRRSNQETQYF
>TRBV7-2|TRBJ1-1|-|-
TGTGCCAGCAGCTCTCCTACTCATCGGAACACTGAAGCTTTCTTT
CASSSPTHRNTEAFF
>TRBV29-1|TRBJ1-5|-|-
TGCAGCGTTGATCAGGGGCAGGGTCAGCCCCAGCATTTT
CSVDQGQGQPQHF
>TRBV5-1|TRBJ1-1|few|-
TGCGCCAGCAGCTTGGGCGGGGGGCAGAACACTGAAGCTTTCTTT
CASSLGGGQNTEAFF
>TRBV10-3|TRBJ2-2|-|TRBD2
TGTGCCATCAGTGAGTCGACCGGGCGGGGGATGAACACCGGGGAGCTGTTTTTT
CAISESTGRGMNTGELFF
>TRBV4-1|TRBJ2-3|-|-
TGCGCCAGCAGCCAAGATGAGGCAGATACGCAGTATTTT
CASSQDEADTQYF
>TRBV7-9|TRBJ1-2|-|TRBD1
TGTGCCAGCAGCTTAGGGGACAGGGGTAAAGGCTACACCTTC
CASSLGDRGKGYTF
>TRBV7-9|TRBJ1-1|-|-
TGTGCCAGCAGCTTCGATGAAACTGAAGCTTTCTTT
CASSFDETEAFF
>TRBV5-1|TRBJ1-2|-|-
TGCGCCAGCAGCCCGGGGGGATGGGACTATGGCTACACCTTC
CASSPGGWDYGYTF
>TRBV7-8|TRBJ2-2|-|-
TGTGCCAGCAGCTTAGCTTCTCCGGGACGCCGAGGGTCACCCGGGGAGCTGTTTTTT
CASSLASPGRRGSPGELFF
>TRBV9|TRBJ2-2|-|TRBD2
TGTGCCAGCAGCGGCTGGACTAGCGGGAGGGGTAACACCGGGGAGCTGTTTTTT
CASSGWTSGRGNTGELFF
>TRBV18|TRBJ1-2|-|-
TGTGCCAGCTCACTCACTGGCGACTATGGCTACACCTTC
CASSLTGDYGYTF
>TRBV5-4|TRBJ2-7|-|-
TGTGCCAGCAGCTTGAAGGGGGTTCACGAGCAGTACTTC
CASSLKGVHEQYF
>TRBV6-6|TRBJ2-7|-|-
TGTGCCAGCAGTTACGAGCGGCTGACTAACTACGAGCAGTACTTC
CASSYERLTNYEQYF
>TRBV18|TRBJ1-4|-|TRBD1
TGTGCCAGCTCACCTTATTCAGGGGGTGATGAAAAACTGTTTTTT
CASSPYSGGDEKLFF
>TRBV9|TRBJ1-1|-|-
TGTGCCAGCAGCGTAGATAGGTTGAAGAGTCGGGACAAAGCTTTCTTT
CASSVDRLKSRDKAFF
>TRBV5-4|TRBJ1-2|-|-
TGTGCCAGCAGCTTGGCCCCTGGGGATGGCTACACCTTC
CASSLAPGDGYTF
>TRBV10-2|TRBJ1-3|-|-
TGCGCCAGCAGTGAGTCGTGGGGGTCCAGGGACACCATATATTTT
CASSESWGSRDTIYF
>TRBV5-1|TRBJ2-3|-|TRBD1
TGCGCCAGCAGCCCGGGACAGTCTAGCACAGATACGCAGTATTTT
CASSPGQSSTDTQYF
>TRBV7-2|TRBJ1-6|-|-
TGTGCCAGCAGCCCTCAACGTAATTCACCCCTCCACTTT
CASSPQRNSPLHF
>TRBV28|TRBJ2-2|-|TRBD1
TGTGCCAGCAGTCCGACAGGGTACACCGGGGAGCTGTTTTTT
CASSPTGYTGELFF
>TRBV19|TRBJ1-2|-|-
TGTGCCAGTAGGACCCATAGGGAGTATGGCTACACCTTC
CASRTHREYGYTF
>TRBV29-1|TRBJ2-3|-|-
TGCAGCGTTGGGGACCCGAGCACAGATACGCAGTATTTT
CSVGDPSTDTQYF
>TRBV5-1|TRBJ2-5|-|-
TGCGCCAGCAGCTTGACGGGCAGGCAAGAGACCCAGTACTTC
CASSLTGRQETQYF
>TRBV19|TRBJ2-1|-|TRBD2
TGTGCCAGTAGTAAACGACTAGCCGTCCCCTACAATGAGCAGTTCTTC
CASSKRLAVPYNEQFF
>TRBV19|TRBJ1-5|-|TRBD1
TGTGCCAGTAGTATCAGGACAGGGGGGCATCAGCCCCAGCATTTT
CASSIRTGGHQPQHF
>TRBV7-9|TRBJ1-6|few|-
TGTGCCAGCAGCTTAGGGAACGGATTGGGATCACCCCTCCACTTT
CASSLGNGLGSPLHF
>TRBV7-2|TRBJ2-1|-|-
TGTGCCAGCAGCTTAAGAAGGGCGGACAATGAGCAGTTCTTC
CASSLRRADNEQFF
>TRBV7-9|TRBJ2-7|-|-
TGTGCCAGCAGTCTAAGGGGGTCCGGGGACGAGCAGTACTTC
CASSLRGSGDEQYF
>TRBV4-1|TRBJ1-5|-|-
TGCGCCAGCAGCCCCAGGGCTCGACGGGACCCAGGGGATCAGCCCCAGCATTTT
CASSPRARRDPGDQPQHF
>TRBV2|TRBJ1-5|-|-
TGTGCCAGTGCGCCGGGACGGGTTAGCAATCAGCCCCAGCATTTT
CASAPGRVSNQPQHF
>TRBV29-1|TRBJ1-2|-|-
TGCAGCGTTGAGGGGGACTACACCTTC
CSVEGDYTF
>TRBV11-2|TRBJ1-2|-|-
TGTGCCAGCAGCTTTTCTGCGCTAAACTATGGCTACACCTTC
CASSFSALNYGYTF
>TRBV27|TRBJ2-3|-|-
TGTGCCAGCAGTTTAGCCGGGGCCCTGGCAGATACGCAGTATTTT
CASSLAGALADTQYF
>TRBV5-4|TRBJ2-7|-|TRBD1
TGTGCCAGCAGCTTCATTACAGGGGCCTACGAGCAGTACTTC
CASSFITGAYEQYF
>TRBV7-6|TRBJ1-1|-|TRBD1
TGTGCCAGCAGCTCACTCCTGGGACAGGGGGTTGAAGCTTTCTTT
CASSSLLGQGVEAFF
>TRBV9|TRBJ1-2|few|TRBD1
TGTGCCAGCAGCGTAGATCCGGGACAGGGGGCTTCTGGCTACACCTTC
CASSVDPGQGASGYTF
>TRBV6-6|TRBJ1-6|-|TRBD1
TGTGCCAGCAGGCAGGGGGATTCACCCCTCCACTTT
CASRQGDSPLHF